In its sample, the clone carrying this TCR beta chain was seen a few times. The target antigen is unknown. The V end was cut by 0 bases, the J end by 5 bases, with 7 bases between. CDR3 length equals 13 residues. Germline lookup yields CDR1 KGHSH and CDR2 LQKENI. These data come from a study of CD4+ T cells in melanoma. Study-level points and caveats: A reported correlation linked neoantigen-specific CD4+ T cells to CD8+, macrophage and B cell function. Reportedly, melanoma neoantigen-specific CD4+ T cells showed varied differentiation states.

Sequencing was performed with immunoSEQ multiplex PCR; in TCRdb, only in-frame clones are kept and a portion is missing. The sample records around 130,000 clones, over 90% being singletons. The rearrangement uses TRBV18 and TRBJ2-5; D not certain. This sequence was found in a human donor with melanoma. DNA for the CDR3: TGTGCCAGCTCACCACCGTCCTACGAGACCCAGTACTTC. It specifies CASSPPSYETQYF.